This is a list of T cell receptor beta chains from one sample in a study of cytomegalovirus exposure and HLA in healthy donors. Clones were read by immunoSEQ multiplex PCR, and TCRdb kept only the in-frame ones, dropping some. The top ten hold just under 2.5% of the sample, which has some 84,000 clones, 78% seen once. Sequenced sample: PBMCs. These receptors all come from a male donor in good health and CMV-seropositive. The CDR3 runs from the conserved cysteine through the conserved F or W. D genes are given only for firm matches. The size field is filled for only some rows; it gives once, few, many or a size class.

d_call	clone_size	j_call	v_call	cdr3_aa	cdr3_nt
TRBD2	.	TRBJ2-1	TRBV7-6	CASSFRLAGGGNEQFF	TGTGCCAGCAGCTTCCGACTAGCGGGAGGTGGAAATGAGCAGTTCTTC
.	.	TRBJ2-3	TRBV30	CGSGRSGRTDTQYF	TGTGGCTCCGGTAGGAGCGGACGCACAGATACGCAGTATTTT
.	.	TRBJ2-1	TRBV14	CASSHPASDEQFF	TGTGCCAGCAGCCATCCAGCGAGCGATGAGCAGTTCTTC
.	.	TRBJ2-7	TRBV28	CASSFGTPSYEQYF	TGTGCCAGCAGTTTTGGGACACCCTCCTACGAGCAGTACTTC
TRBD1	.	TRBJ2-5	TRBV30	CAWSIDRGRETQYF	TGTGCCTGGAGTATAGACAGGGGGCGAGAGACCCAGTACTTC
.	.	TRBJ2-1	TRBV5-6	CASSPRGLAVLYNEQFF	TGTGCCAGCAGCCCCCGGGGGCTAGCGGTTCTCTACAATGAGCAGTTCTTC
.	.	TRBJ2-1	TRBV15	CATSEGARAGEQFF	TGTGCCACCAGCGAGGGAGCTCGGGCCGGGGAGCAGTTCTTC
TRBD2	.	TRBJ2-1	TRBV28	CATRLAGGNEQFF	TGTGCCACTAGACTAGCGGGAGGGAATGAGCAGTTCTTC
TRBD2	once	TRBJ2-4	TRBV10-3	CAISGGLAGGRNIQYF	TGTGCCATCAGTGGGGGACTAGCGGGAGGGCGGAACATTCAGTACTTC
.	.	TRBJ2-7	TRBV5-4	CASSVDSRSRYEQYF	TGTGCCAGCAGCGTCGACAGCCGGTCTCGTTACGAGCAGTACTTC